This T cell receptor beta chain was identified in a study of blood T cell repertoires in COVID-19. Using immunoSEQ multiplex PCR, the repertoire was profiled, and TCRdb retains in-frame clones only, with some absent. The sample consists of over 100,000 clones, roughly 82% of them appearing once. V was trimmed by 3 bases and J by 0 bases, leaving 10 bases between them. The CDR3 loop spans 15 amino acids. Germline V gene lookup returns CDR1 SGHRS and CDR2 YFSETQ. This clonotype was sampled from a man aged 55 to 70 with acute or convalescent COVID-19. The sequenced sample was peripheral blood. The chain has TRBV5-1 and TRBJ1-5; TRBD1 might be the D (6 bases). The CDR3: CASSSMDSSNQPQHF. The CDR3 DNA sequence: TGCGCCAGCAGCTCGATGGACAGTAGCAATCAGCCCCAGCATTTT.